This TCR beta chain was profiled in a study of T cell responses to AZD1222 COVID-19 vaccine. General study results and limits: Reportedly, nearly half of unique spike TCRs recognized epitopes outside B.1.351/B.1.1.7 mutations. Mapped onto spike, vaccine-associated CD4 TCRs spanned it and were dominant at 160-218 and 743-854. Most donors were white British and more were female, and clonal diversity was possibly underestimated.

This clone is a singleton in its sample. The antigen is not known. The method was immunoSEQ multiplex PCR; TCRdb's version includes in-frame clones alone and lacks a portion of them. The sample includes some 120,000 clones, around 85% of them seen just once. The origin of this receptor is an adult in good health. The material was peripheral blood, obtained on day 0 of MenACWY control vaccination.

The CDR3 sequence is CASSLGSGELGNTIYF. For the CDR3, the DNA is TGCGCCAGCAGCTTGGGCTCAGGGGAGCTTGGAAACACCATATATTTT. The genes are TRBV5-1 and TRBJ1-3, with D possibly being TRBD1 (6 bases). Trimming removed 0 bases from V and 3 bases from J, with 13 bases in between. Germline V gives CDR1 SGHRS, CDR2 YFSETQ. This CDR3 is 16 amino acids long.